This paragraph reports one T cell receptor beta chain. Its specificity is unknown. For every donor, a draw yielded roughly 10 milliliters of peripheral blood. The data were obtained in a study of blood T cells in healthy people across ages. Study-wide results and limits: The donors' CMV status was not determined, possibly confounding changes in expanded clonotypes.

With a J-beta primer mix and a sample-barcoded 5' primer, a second PCR ran 7 to 11 cycles. One entry per CDR3 protein results from TCRdb running MiXCR on the 5' RACE reads. The sample lists over 600,000 distinct CDR3 sequences, approximately 60% occurring once. This clonotype originated in a man aged 40-49 years in good health. The sequenced sample was blood.

DNA for the CDR3: TGCGCCAGCAGTTTTGGCGGGAGGTCCGGGGAGCTGTTTTTT. It encodes CASSFGGRSGELFF. This sequence joins TRBV5-1 and TRBJ2-2, with 8 bases matching TRBD2. The length of the CDR3 is 14 residues. V lost 5 bases and J lost 6; bases outside the gene matches: 6. Germline V gives CDR1 SGHRS, CDR2 YFSETQ.